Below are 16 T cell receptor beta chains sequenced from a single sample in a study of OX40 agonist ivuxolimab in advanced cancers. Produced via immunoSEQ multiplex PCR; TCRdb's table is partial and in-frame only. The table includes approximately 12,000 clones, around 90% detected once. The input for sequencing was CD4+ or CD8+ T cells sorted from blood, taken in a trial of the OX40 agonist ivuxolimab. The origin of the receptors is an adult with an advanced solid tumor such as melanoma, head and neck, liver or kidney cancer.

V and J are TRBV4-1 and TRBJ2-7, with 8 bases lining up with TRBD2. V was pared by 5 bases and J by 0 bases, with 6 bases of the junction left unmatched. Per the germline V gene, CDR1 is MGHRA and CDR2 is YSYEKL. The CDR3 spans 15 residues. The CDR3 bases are TGCGCCAGCAGCTCTTTTAGCGGGGACTCCTACGAGCAGTACTTC. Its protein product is CASSSFSGDSYEQYF.

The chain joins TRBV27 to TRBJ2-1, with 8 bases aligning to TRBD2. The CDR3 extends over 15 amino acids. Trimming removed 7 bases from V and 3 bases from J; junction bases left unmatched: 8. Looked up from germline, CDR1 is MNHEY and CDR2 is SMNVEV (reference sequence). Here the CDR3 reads CASKRLATNYNEQFF. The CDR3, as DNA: TGTGCCAGCAAACGACTAGCGACAAACTACAATGAGCAGTTCTTC.

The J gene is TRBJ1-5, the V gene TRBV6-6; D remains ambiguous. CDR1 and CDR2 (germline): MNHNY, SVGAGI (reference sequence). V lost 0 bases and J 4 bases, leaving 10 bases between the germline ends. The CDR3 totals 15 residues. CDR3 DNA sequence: TGTGCCAGCAGTTACTCCGGGAATGGGAATCAGCCCCAGCATTTT. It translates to CASSYSGNGNQPQHF.

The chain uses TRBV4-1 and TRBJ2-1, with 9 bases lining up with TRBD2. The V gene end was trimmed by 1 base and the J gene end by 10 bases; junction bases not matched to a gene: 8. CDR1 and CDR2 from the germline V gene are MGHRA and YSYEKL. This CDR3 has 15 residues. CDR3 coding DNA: TGCGCCAGCAGCCAAGTGATAGCGGGAGATAAAGAGCAGTTCTTC. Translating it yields CASSQVIAGDKEQFF.

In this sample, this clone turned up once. CDR3 nucleotides: TGTGCCAGCAGCGCCAGTAGCGGGGGGGCCCTAGATACGCAGTATTTT. As protein: CASSASSGGALDTQYF. The chain is built from TRBV9 and TRBJ2-3, with 11 bases aligning to TRBD2. With 3 bases clipped from V and 5 bases from J, the junction kept 8 bases outside the gene matches. Germline V gene sequence: CDR1 SGDLS, CDR2 YYNGEE. The length of the CDR3 is 16 residues.

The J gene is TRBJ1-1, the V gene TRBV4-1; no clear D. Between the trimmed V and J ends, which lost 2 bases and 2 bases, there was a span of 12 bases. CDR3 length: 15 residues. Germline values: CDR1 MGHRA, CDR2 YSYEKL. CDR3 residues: CASSQSQRGNTEAFF. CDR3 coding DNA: TGCGCCAGCAGCCAATCCCAGCGGGGAAACACTGAAGCTTTCTTT.

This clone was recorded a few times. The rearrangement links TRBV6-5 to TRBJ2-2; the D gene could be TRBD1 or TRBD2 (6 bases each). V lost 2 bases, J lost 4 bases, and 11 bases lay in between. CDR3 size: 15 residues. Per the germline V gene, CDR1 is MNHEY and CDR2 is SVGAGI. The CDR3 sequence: CASSYGGQGTGELFF. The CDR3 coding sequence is TGTGCCAGCAGTTACGGGGGGCAAGGCACCGGGGAGCTGTTTTTT.

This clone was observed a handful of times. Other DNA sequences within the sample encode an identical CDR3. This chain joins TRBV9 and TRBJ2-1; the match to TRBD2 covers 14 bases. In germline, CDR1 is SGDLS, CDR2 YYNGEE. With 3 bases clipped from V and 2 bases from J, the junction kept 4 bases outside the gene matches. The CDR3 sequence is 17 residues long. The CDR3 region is CASSAPGLAGAYNEQFF. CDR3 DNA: TGTGCCAGCAGCGCACCGGGACTAGCGGGGGCCTACAATGAGCAGTTCTTC.

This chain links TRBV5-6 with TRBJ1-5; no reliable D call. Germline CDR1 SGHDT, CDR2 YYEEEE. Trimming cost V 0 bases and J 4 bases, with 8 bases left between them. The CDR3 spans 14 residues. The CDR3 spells CASSLVSENQPQHF. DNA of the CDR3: TGTGCCAGCAGCTTGGTTTCGGAAAATCAGCCCCAGCATTTT.

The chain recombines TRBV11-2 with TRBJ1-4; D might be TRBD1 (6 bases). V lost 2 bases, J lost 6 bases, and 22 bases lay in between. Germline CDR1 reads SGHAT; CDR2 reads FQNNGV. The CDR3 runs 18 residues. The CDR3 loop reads CASSLKPGHGLVDEKLFF. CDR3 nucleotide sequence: TGTGCCAGCAGCTTAAAACCGGGACACGGACTGGTGGATGAAAAACTGTTTTTT.

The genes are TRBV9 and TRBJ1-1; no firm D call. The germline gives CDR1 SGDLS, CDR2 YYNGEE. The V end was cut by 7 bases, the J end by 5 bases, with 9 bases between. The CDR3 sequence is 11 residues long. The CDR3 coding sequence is TGTGCCAGCGGAGTAGGAACTGAAGCTTTCTTT. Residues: CASGVGTEAFF.

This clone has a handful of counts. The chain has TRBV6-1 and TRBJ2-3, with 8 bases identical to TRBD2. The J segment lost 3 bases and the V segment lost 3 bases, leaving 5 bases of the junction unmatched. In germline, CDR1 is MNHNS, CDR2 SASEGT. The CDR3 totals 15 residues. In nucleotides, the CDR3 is TGTGCCAGCAGTGATCCGGGGGGGATAACAGATACGCAGTATTTT. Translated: CASSDPGGITDTQYF.

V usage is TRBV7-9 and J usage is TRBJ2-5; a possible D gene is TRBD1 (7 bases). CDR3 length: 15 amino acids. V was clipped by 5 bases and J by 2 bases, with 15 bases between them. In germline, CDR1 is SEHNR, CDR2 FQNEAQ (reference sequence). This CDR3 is CASSPGGSGQETQYF. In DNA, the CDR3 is TGTGCCAGCAGCCCAGGGGGGAGCGGACAAGAGACCCAGTACTTC.

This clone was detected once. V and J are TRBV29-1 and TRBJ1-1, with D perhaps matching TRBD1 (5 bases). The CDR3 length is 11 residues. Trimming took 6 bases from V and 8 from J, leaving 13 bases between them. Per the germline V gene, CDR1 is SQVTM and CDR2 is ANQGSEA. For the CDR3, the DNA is TGCAGCGTCGCTTCACGGGACGAAGCTTTCTTT. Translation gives CSVASRDEAFF.

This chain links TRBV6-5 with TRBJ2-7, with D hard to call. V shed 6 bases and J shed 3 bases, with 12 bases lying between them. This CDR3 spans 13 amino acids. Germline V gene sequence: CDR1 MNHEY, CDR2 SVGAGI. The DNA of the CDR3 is TGTGCCAGCAGCGTCGGAGTGGGCTACGAGCAGTACTTC. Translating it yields CASSVGVGYEQYF.

The CDR3 region has the DNA TGTGCCAGCAGCACCAGCGGGTACCAAGAGACCCAGTACTTC. It translates to CASSTSGYQETQYF. The chain combines TRBV7-9 with TRBJ2-5; a possible D gene is TRBD2 (6 bases). CDR3 size: 14 residues. The V and J ends lost 5 bases and 0 bases respectively, with 10 bases between them. Germline V gene data show CDR1 as SEHNR and CDR2 as FQNEAQ (reference sequence).